This T cell receptor beta chain derives from a study of blood T cell repertoires in COVID-19. Looking at the study overall: For recovered donors of Cohort 3, there were two negative PCRs, clearance, or symptom resolution. Nucleic acid was either cDNA or gDNA, and it came from T cells, B-cell-depleted T cells, or PBMCs.

Cohorts were determined from participant-reported clinical history. The CDR3 has 15 amino acids. Per germline, CDR1 MRHNA and CDR2 SNTAGT. Trimming pared 3 bases from V and 5 bases from J, leaving 11 bases between. The authors' processing: Amplified reference gene primers provided the basis for estimating nucleated cell counts. Only in-frame clones appear in the TCRdb table, and some are missing; sequencing was by immunoSEQ multiplex PCR. Clone size and V and J calls were adopted from that table, with D and trimming inferred from the DNA. The data show 210,000 or so clones, 85% to 90% seen once. The source material was PBMCs or T cells enriched from blood (not recorded which). V usage is TRBV6-4 and J usage is TRBJ1-6; D might be TRBD1 (5 bases). The TCR sequence derives from a woman in her 50s in a cohort exposed to, infected with or recovered from COVID-19 (not recorded which). The CDR3 DNA reads TGTGCCAGCAGTGAGGGGCAGCAAGATAATTCACCCCTCCACTTT. Its protein is CASSEGQQDNSPLHF.